This is a list of T cell receptor beta chains from one sample in a study of T cell responses to AZD1222 COVID-19 vaccine. Measured with immunoSEQ multiplex PCR; TCRdb has only the in-frame clones, and not every one. Of about 180,000 clones in the sample, approximately 90% were seen once. The material sequenced was peripheral blood, taken on day 0 of AZD1222 vaccination. All receptors derive from an adult in good health. Each CDR3 is given with its conserved first and last residue. The D gene is left open where the match is weak. Clone sizes are given selectively: once, few, many, or a class where the clone is expanded.

j_call: TRBJ2-6; v_call: TRBV28; d_call: -; clone_size: -; cdr3_aa: CASSFARSGANVLTF; cdr3_nt: TGTGCCAGCAGTTTCGCCAGGTCTGGGGCCAACGTCCTGACTTTC
j_call: TRBJ2-1; v_call: TRBV19; d_call: TRBD2; clone_size: once; cdr3_aa: CASSPRTSASSYNEQFF; cdr3_nt: TGTGCCAGTAGTCCTCGGACTAGCGCCAGCTCCTACAATGAGCAGTTCTTC
j_call: TRBJ1-6; v_call: TRBV5-4; d_call: TRBD1; clone_size: -; cdr3_aa: CASSAQGQKNSPLHF; cdr3_nt: TGTGCCAGCAGCGCCCAGGGACAGAAGAATTCACCCCTCCACTTT
j_call: TRBJ2-1; v_call: TRBV4-3; d_call: TRBD2; clone_size: -; cdr3_aa: CASSQDPLTSGIRNEQFF; cdr3_nt: TGCGCCAGCAGCCAAGATCCTCTCACTAGCGGAATTCGGAATGAGCAGTTCTTC
j_call: TRBJ2-3; v_call: TRBV6-2/TRBV6-3; d_call: -; clone_size: -; cdr3_aa: CASSRQQHTDTQYF; cdr3_nt: TGTGCCAGCAGTCGACAGCAGCACACAGATACGCAGTATTTT
j_call: TRBJ2-7; v_call: TRBV7-8; d_call: -; clone_size: few; cdr3_aa: CASSLRGGGYEQYF; cdr3_nt: TGTGCCAGCAGCTTACGGGGAGGGGGATACGAGCAGTACTTC
j_call: TRBJ2-1; v_call: TRBV6-5; d_call: -; clone_size: -; cdr3_aa: CASSYSRTANEQFF; cdr3_nt: TGTGCCAGCAGTTACTCGAGGACGGCCAATGAGCAGTTCTTC
j_call: TRBJ2-3; v_call: TRBV28; d_call: TRBD2; clone_size: -; cdr3_aa: CASKIAGGQDTQYF; cdr3_nt: TGTGCCAGCAAAATAGCGGGAGGGCAAGATACGCAGTATTTT
j_call: TRBJ2-1; v_call: TRBV7-3; d_call: TRBD2; clone_size: -; cdr3_aa: CASSPSLASGRNNEQFF; cdr3_nt: TGTGCCAGCAGCCCATCCCTCGCTAGCGGGAGAAATAATGAGCAGTTCTTC
j_call: TRBJ2-1; v_call: TRBV6-1; d_call: -; clone_size: -; cdr3_aa: CASSELIYNEQFF; cdr3_nt: TGTGCCAGCAGTGAACTCATATACAATGAGCAGTTCTTC
j_call: TRBJ1-1; v_call: TRBV27; d_call: -; clone_size: -; cdr3_aa: CASSLSPYTEAFF; cdr3_nt: TGTGCCAGCAGTTTAAGCCCGTACACTGAAGCTTTCTTT
j_call: TRBJ2-3; v_call: TRBV9; d_call: TRBD1; clone_size: -; cdr3_aa: CASTRGQGATDTQYF; cdr3_nt: TGTGCCAGCACCCGGGGACAGGGCGCAACAGATACGCAGTATTTT
j_call: TRBJ2-1; v_call: TRBV5-4; d_call: -; clone_size: -; cdr3_aa: CASSLSSSSYNEQFF; cdr3_nt: TGTGCCAGCAGCTTATCCAGTAGCTCCTACAATGAGCAGTTCTTC
j_call: TRBJ1-6; v_call: TRBV5-6; d_call: -; clone_size: -; cdr3_aa: CASSPWGWSYNSPLHF; cdr3_nt: TGTGCCAGCAGCCCCTGGGGGTGGTCCTATAATTCACCCCTCCACTTT
j_call: TRBJ1-6; v_call: TRBV2; d_call: -; clone_size: -; cdr3_aa: CASTLTLGNSPLHF; cdr3_nt: TGTGCCAGCACCCTGACCTTGGGGAATTCACCCCTCCACTTT
j_call: TRBJ2-3; v_call: TRBV20-1; d_call: -; clone_size: once; cdr3_aa: CSATPSDTQYF; cdr3_nt: TGCAGTGCTACGCCATCAGATACGCAGTATTTT
j_call: TRBJ1-2; v_call: TRBV29-1; d_call: -; clone_size: -; cdr3_aa: CSVDSMYGYTF; cdr3_nt: TGCAGCGTCGACAGTATGTATGGCTACACCTTC
j_call: TRBJ1-1; v_call: TRBV18; d_call: -; clone_size: once; cdr3_aa: CASSPKGGNTEAFF; cdr3_nt: TGTGCCAGCTCACCTAAGGGGGGGAACACTGAAGCTTTCTTT
j_call: TRBJ2-1; v_call: TRBV9; d_call: TRBD2; clone_size: -; cdr3_aa: CASSVPSGTSNEQFF; cdr3_nt: TGTGCCAGCAGCGTACCTAGCGGGACTTCGAATGAGCAGTTCTTC
j_call: TRBJ2-1; v_call: TRBV7-9; d_call: -; clone_size: -; cdr3_aa: CASSQRDEQFF; cdr3_nt: TGTGCCAGCAGTCAGAGGGATGAGCAGTTCTTC
j_call: TRBJ2-7; v_call: TRBV6-2/TRBV6-3; d_call: -; clone_size: -; cdr3_aa: CASSPVLALSYEQYF; cdr3_nt: TGTGCCAGCAGTCCGGTTCTGGCGTTATCCTACGAGCAGTACTTC
j_call: TRBJ2-7; v_call: TRBV12-3/TRBV12-4; d_call: -; clone_size: -; cdr3_aa: CASSLFWSYEQYF; cdr3_nt: TGTGCCAGCAGTTTATTCTGGTCCTACGAGCAGTACTTC
j_call: TRBJ2-1; v_call: TRBV11-3; d_call: -; clone_size: -; cdr3_aa: CASSPGRDEQFF; cdr3_nt: TGTGCCAGCAGCCCGGGGCGCGATGAGCAGTTCTTC
j_call: TRBJ2-7; v_call: TRBV28; d_call: TRBD1; clone_size: -; cdr3_aa: CASSGTRDRIYEQYF; cdr3_nt: TGTGCCAGCAGTGGGACCAGGGACAGAATCTACGAGCAGTACTTC
j_call: TRBJ1-4; v_call: TRBV18; d_call: -; clone_size: -; cdr3_aa: CASSPPFGTNEKLFF; cdr3_nt: TGTGCCAGCTCACCTCCTTTCGGGACTAATGAAAAACTGTTTTTT
j_call: TRBJ1-1; v_call: TRBV6-6; d_call: -; clone_size: -; cdr3_aa: CASSLPTENTEAFF; cdr3_nt: TGTGCCAGCAGCCTTCCGACGGAGAACACTGAAGCTTTCTTT
j_call: TRBJ2-1; v_call: TRBV7-9; d_call: -; clone_size: -; cdr3_aa: CASSSDTTSAGGSYNEQFF; cdr3_nt: TGTGCCAGCAGCTCCGACACTACTAGCGCAGGGGGCTCCTACAATGAGCAGTTCTTC
j_call: TRBJ2-7; v_call: TRBV29-1; d_call: -; clone_size: -; cdr3_aa: CSVAGAPSSYEQYF; cdr3_nt: TGCAGCGTTGCGGGGGCACCGAGCTCCTACGAGCAGTACTTC
j_call: TRBJ1-5; v_call: TRBV5-1; d_call: TRBD1; clone_size: -; cdr3_aa: CASSPDDRGGVGNQPQHF; cdr3_nt: TGCGCCAGCAGCCCTGACGACAGGGGAGGGGTGGGCAATCAGCCCCAGCATTTT
j_call: TRBJ2-1; v_call: TRBV5-6; d_call: -; clone_size: -; cdr3_aa: CASSLTSNEQFF; cdr3_nt: TGTGCCAGCAGCCTCACTAGCAATGAGCAGTTCTTC
j_call: TRBJ1-1; v_call: TRBV7-2; d_call: TRBD1; clone_size: -; cdr3_aa: CASSLARGTVGNTEAFF; cdr3_nt: TGTGCCAGCAGCCTAGCCCGCGGGACAGTGGGGAACACTGAAGCTTTCTTT
j_call: TRBJ1-1; v_call: TRBV18; d_call: TRBD1; clone_size: -; cdr3_aa: CASSPTMTGLNTEAFF; cdr3_nt: TGTGCCAGCTCACCTACTATGACAGGGTTGAACACTGAAGCTTTCTTT
j_call: TRBJ1-2; v_call: TRBV5-5; d_call: TRBD1; clone_size: -; cdr3_aa: CASELSPGQGAKGYTF; cdr3_nt: TGTGCCAGTGAACTAAGTCCGGGACAGGGGGCTAAGGGCTACACCTTC
j_call: TRBJ2-5; v_call: TRBV7-2; d_call: TRBD1; clone_size: -; cdr3_aa: CASSPDRGPMETQYF; cdr3_nt: TGTGCCAGCAGCCCCGACAGGGGTCCCATGGAGACCCAGTACTTC
j_call: TRBJ1-1; v_call: TRBV28; d_call: -; clone_size: once; cdr3_aa: CASSLWAVNTEAFF; cdr3_nt: TGTGCCAGCAGTTTATGGGCGGTGAACACTGAAGCTTTCTTT
j_call: TRBJ1-4; v_call: TRBV29-1; d_call: TRBD1; clone_size: -; cdr3_aa: CSAQGGVNNEKLFF; cdr3_nt: TGCAGCGCCCAGGGGGGGGTTAATAATGAAAAACTGTTTTTT
j_call: TRBJ1-4; v_call: TRBV6-6; d_call: -; clone_size: -; cdr3_aa: CASSRDRSNEKLFF; cdr3_nt: TGTGCCAGCAGTCGAGACAGGAGTAATGAAAAACTGTTTTTT
j_call: TRBJ2-1; v_call: TRBV29-1; d_call: -; clone_size: -; cdr3_aa: CSGSLAGLNNEQFF; cdr3_nt: TGCAGCGGGTCTCTCGCGGGGTTAAACAATGAGCAGTTCTTC
j_call: TRBJ2-6; v_call: TRBV5-4; d_call: TRBD1; clone_size: -; cdr3_aa: CASSLPGTGPNSGANVLTF; cdr3_nt: TGTGCCAGCAGCTTGCCTGGGACAGGCCCGAACTCTGGGGCCAACGTCCTGACTTTC
j_call: TRBJ1-1; v_call: TRBV7-2; d_call: TRBD1; clone_size: -; cdr3_aa: CASSLGSGQGLGTEAFF; cdr3_nt: TGTGCCAGCAGCTTAGGGTCGGGACAGGGGTTAGGGACTGAAGCTTTCTTT
j_call: TRBJ1-1; v_call: TRBV7-9; d_call: -; clone_size: -; cdr3_aa: CASSLGSGGGTEAFF; cdr3_nt: TGTGCCAGCAGCTTAGGGAGCGGGGGGGGCACTGAAGCTTTCTTT
j_call: TRBJ1-1; v_call: TRBV30; d_call: -; clone_size: few; cdr3_aa: CAGYGVGTEAFF; cdr3_nt: TGTGCCGGATACGGGGTTGGCACTGAAGCTTTCTTT
j_call: TRBJ1-3; v_call: TRBV6-2/TRBV6-3; d_call: -; clone_size: -; cdr3_aa: CASSQPVLGTIYF; cdr3_nt: TGTGCCAGCAGTCAACCAGTTCTGGGCACCATATATTTT
j_call: TRBJ2-1; v_call: TRBV4-3; d_call: TRBD1; clone_size: -; cdr3_aa: CASSQDVDRDNEQFF; cdr3_nt: TGCGCCAGCAGCCAAGATGTGGACAGGGACAATGAGCAGTTCTTC
j_call: TRBJ1-6; v_call: TRBV10-2; d_call: -; clone_size: -; cdr3_aa: CASSETGAADNSPLHF; cdr3_nt: TGCGCCAGCAGTGAGACGGGGGCCGCGGATAATTCACCCCTCCACTTT
j_call: TRBJ2-7; v_call: TRBV7-9; d_call: -; clone_size: -; cdr3_aa: CASSLVAITSYEQYF; cdr3_nt: TGTGCCAGCAGCTTAGTGGCTATAACCTCCTACGAGCAGTACTTC
j_call: TRBJ2-3; v_call: TRBV27; d_call: -; clone_size: once; cdr3_aa: CASSSGVPDTQYF; cdr3_nt: TGTGCCAGCAGTTCAGGGGTGCCAGATACGCAGTATTTT
j_call: TRBJ2-1; v_call: TRBV5-4; d_call: TRBD2; clone_size: -; cdr3_aa: CASSFGTSGRSRNEQFF; cdr3_nt: TGTGCCAGCAGCTTCGGGACTAGCGGGAGATCACGCAATGAGCAGTTCTTC
j_call: TRBJ2-7; v_call: TRBV9; d_call: -; clone_size: -; cdr3_aa: CASSTQGGSYEQYF; cdr3_nt: TGTGCCAGCAGCACCCAGGGAGGCTCCTACGAGCAGTACTTC
j_call: TRBJ1-2; v_call: TRBV6-5; d_call: -; clone_size: -; cdr3_aa: CASSFRSGGGGYTF; cdr3_nt: TGTGCCAGCAGCTTCCGCTCCGGGGGCGGAGGCTACACCTTC
j_call: TRBJ1-4; v_call: TRBV7-2; d_call: -; clone_size: -; cdr3_aa: CASSLESYEKLFF; cdr3_nt: TGTGCCAGCAGCTTAGAGAGTTATGAAAAACTGTTTTTT
j_call: TRBJ1-2; v_call: TRBV6-2/TRBV6-3; d_call: -; clone_size: -; cdr3_aa: CASSYDGSGYTF; cdr3_nt: TGTGCCAGCAGTTACGACGGCAGCGGCTACACCTTC
j_call: TRBJ1-1; v_call: TRBV19; d_call: -; clone_size: -; cdr3_aa: CASIYRAGNTEAFF; cdr3_nt: TGTGCCAGTATTTACAGGGCTGGGAACACTGAAGCTTTCTTT
j_call: TRBJ2-3; v_call: TRBV6-5; d_call: -; clone_size: -; cdr3_aa: CASSSGALGTDTQYF; cdr3_nt: TGTGCCAGCAGTTCGGGGGCGCTCGGCACAGATACGCAGTATTTT
j_call: TRBJ1-3; v_call: TRBV6-2/TRBV6-3; d_call: -; clone_size: -; cdr3_aa: CASSYGVQGYTIYF; cdr3_nt: TGTGCCAGCAGTTACGGGGTTCAGGGATACACCATATATTTT
j_call: TRBJ2-3; v_call: TRBV12-3/TRBV12-4; d_call: -; clone_size: -; cdr3_aa: CASSPQDTQYF; cdr3_nt: TGTGCCAGCTCACCTCAGGATACGCAGTATTTT
j_call: TRBJ2-2; v_call: TRBV14; d_call: -; clone_size: -; cdr3_aa: CASSQASFRGRNGELFF; cdr3_nt: TGTGCCAGCAGCCAAGCCTCGTTCAGGGGAAGGAACGGGGAGCTGTTTTTT
j_call: TRBJ2-3; v_call: TRBV11-2; d_call: TRBD2; clone_size: -; cdr3_aa: CASSLAGGGADTQYF; cdr3_nt: TGTGCCAGCAGCTTAGCTGGCGGGGGAGCAGATACGCAGTATTTT
j_call: TRBJ2-3; v_call: TRBV9; d_call: -; clone_size: -; cdr3_aa: CANQRDTQYF; cdr3_nt: TGTGCCAACCAGCGGGATACGCAGTATTTT